This T cell receptor beta chain appears in the sequencing data of a study of molecular identifiers for immune sequencing clone quantification. This clonotype was observed many times. MiXCR was run by TCRdb on the PCR reads, yielding one entry per CDR3 protein. The table has 250,000 to 350,000 distinct CDR3 sequences, about a fifth seen once. The germline V gene has CDR1 PRHDT and CDR2 FYEKMQ (reference sequence). CDR3 length equals 14 residues. Trimming shortened V by 5 bases and J by 6 bases, and 17 bases separated the two germline ends. The chain has TRBV13 and TRBJ2-7, with D perhaps TRBD1 or TRBD2 (5 bases each). The source of this sequence is a human donor in good health. Some libraries in this study had Jurkat cell RNA spiked in. Material for sequencing was naive CD8+ T cells from blood, with Jurkat cell RNA spiked in. As to subset: FACS-sorted CD8+CD4-CCR7+CD45RA+ naive T cells. The CDR3 here is CASSQGPGNGEQYF. In nucleotides, the CDR3 is TGTGCCAGCAGCCAGGGCCCGGGGAACGGCGAGCAGTACTTC.